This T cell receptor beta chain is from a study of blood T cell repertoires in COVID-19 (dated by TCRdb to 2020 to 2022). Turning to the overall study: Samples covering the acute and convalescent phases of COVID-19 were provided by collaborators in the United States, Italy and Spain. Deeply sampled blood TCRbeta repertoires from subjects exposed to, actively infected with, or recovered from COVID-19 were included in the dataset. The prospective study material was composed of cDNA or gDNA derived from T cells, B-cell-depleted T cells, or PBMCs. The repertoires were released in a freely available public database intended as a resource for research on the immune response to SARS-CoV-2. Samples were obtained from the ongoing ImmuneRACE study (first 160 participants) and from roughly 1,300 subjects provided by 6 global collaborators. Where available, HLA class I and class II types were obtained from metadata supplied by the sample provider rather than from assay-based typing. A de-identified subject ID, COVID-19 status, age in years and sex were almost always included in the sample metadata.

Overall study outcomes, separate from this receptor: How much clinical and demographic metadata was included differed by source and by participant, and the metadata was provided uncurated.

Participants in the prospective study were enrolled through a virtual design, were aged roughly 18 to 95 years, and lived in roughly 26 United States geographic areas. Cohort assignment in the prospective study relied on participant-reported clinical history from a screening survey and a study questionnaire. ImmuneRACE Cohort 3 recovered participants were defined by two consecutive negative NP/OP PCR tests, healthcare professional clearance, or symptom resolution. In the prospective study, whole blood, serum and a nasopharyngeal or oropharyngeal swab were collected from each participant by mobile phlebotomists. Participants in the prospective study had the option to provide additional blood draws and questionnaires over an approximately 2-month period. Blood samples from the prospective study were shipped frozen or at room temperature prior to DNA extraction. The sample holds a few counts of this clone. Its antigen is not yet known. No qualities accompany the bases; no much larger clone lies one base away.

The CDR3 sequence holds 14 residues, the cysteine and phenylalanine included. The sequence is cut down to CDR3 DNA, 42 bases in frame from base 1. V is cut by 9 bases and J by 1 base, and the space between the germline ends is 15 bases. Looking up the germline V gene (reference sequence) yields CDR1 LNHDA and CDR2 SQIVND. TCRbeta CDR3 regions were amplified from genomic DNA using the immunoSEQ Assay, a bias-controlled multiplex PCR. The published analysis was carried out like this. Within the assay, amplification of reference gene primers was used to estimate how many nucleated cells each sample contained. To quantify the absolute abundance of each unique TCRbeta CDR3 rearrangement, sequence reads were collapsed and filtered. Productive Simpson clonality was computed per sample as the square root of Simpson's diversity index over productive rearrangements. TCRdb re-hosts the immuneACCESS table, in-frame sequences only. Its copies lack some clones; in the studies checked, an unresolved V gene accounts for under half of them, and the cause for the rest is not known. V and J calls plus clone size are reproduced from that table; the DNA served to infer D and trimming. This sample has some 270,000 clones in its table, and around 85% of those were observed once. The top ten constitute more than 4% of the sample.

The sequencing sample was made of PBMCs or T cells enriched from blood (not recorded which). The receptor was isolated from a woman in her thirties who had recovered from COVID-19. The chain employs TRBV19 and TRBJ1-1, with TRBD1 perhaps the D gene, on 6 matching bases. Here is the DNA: TGTGCCAGCCGAGACAGGCCGAGGAACACTGAAGCTTTCTTT. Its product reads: CASRDRPRNTEAFF. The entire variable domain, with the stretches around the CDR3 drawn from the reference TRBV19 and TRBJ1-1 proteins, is DGGITQSPKYLFRKEGQNVTLSCEQNLNHDAMYWYRQDPGQGLRLIYYSQIVNDFQKGDIAEGYSVSREKKESFPLTVTSAQKNPTAFYLCASRDRPRNTEAFFGQGTRLTVV.